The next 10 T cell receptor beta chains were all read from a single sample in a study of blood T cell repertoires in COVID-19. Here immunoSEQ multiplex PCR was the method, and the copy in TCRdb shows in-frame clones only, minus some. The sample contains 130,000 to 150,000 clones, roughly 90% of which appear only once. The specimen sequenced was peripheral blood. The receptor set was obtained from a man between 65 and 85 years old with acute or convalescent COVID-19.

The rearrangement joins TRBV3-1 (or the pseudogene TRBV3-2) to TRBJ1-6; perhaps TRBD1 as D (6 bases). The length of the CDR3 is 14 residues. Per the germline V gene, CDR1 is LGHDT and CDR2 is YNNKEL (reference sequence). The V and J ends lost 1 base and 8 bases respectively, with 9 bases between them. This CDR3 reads CASSQGGQDSPLHF. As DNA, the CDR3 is TGTGCCAGCAGCCAAGGGGGGCAGGATTCACCCCTCCACTTT.

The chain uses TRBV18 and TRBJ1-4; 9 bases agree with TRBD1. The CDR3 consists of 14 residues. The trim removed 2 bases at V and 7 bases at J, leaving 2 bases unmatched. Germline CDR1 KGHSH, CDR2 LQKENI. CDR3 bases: TGTGCCAGCTCACCAGGGACAGGGTTTGAAAAACTGTTTTTT. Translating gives CASSPGTGFEKLFF.

CDR3 protein: CASSYLRRDEQFF. The CDR3 DNA reads as TGTGCCAGCAGTTACTTACGGAGGGATGAGCAGTTCTTC. This chain connects TRBV6-2 or TRBV6-3 to TRBJ2-1; a possible D gene is TRBD2 (6 bases). CDR1 is MNHEY and CDR2 is SVGEGT in the germline V gene. The CDR3 has 13 amino acids. The germline V and J ends were trimmed by 1 base and 8 bases, with 9 bases remaining between them.

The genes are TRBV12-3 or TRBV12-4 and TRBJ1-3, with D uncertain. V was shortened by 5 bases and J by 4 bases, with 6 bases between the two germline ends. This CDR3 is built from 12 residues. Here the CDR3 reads CASSTGGNTIYF. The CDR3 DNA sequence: TGTGCCAGCAGTACGGGGGGAAACACCATATATTTT.

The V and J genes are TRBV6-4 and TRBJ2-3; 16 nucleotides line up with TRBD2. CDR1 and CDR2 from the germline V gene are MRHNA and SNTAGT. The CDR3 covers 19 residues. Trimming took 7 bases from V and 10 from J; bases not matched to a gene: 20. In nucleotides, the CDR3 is TGTGCCAGCACCCCCCACGGGACTAGCGGGGGGGCCCTTCCATCGGCGCAGTATTTT. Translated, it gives CASTPHGTSGGALPSAQYF.

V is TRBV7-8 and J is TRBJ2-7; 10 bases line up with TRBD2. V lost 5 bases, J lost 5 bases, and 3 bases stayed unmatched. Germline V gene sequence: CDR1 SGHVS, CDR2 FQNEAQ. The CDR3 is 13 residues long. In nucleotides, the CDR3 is TGTGCCAGCAGCGCGGGACTAGCGAACGAGCAGTACTTC. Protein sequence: CASSAGLANEQYF.

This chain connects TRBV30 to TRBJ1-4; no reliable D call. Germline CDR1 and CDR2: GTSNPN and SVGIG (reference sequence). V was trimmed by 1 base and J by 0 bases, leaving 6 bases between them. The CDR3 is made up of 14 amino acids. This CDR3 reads CAWSAVPTNEKLFF. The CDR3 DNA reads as TGTGCCTGGAGTGCGGTACCAACTAATGAAAAACTGTTTTTT.

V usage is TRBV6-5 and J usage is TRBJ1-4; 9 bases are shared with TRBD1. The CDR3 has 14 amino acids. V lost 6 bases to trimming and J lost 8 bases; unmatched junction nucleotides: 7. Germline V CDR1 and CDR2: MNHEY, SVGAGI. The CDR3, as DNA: TGTGCCAGCAGGAGACAGGGGGGAGGAGAAAAACTGTTTTTT. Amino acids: CASRRQGGGEKLFF.

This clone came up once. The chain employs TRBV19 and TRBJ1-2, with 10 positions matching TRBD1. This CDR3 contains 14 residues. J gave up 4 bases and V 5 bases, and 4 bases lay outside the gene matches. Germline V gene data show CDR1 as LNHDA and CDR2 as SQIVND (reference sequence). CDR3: CASSRDRGSYGYTF. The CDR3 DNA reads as TGTGCCAGTAGTCGGGACAGGGGATCCTATGGCTACACCTTC. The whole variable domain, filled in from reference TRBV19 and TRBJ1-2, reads DGGITQSPKYLFRKEGQNVTLSCEQNLNHDAMYWYRQDPGQGLRLIYYSQIVNDFQKGDIAEGYSVSREKKESFPLTVTSAQKNPTAFYLCASSRDRGSYGYTFGSGTRLTVV.

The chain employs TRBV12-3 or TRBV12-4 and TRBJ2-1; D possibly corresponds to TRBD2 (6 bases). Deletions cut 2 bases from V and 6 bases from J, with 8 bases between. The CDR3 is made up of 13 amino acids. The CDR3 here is CASSLLGGNEQFF. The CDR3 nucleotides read TGTGCCAGCAGTTTATTGGGAGGCAATGAGCAGTTCTTC.